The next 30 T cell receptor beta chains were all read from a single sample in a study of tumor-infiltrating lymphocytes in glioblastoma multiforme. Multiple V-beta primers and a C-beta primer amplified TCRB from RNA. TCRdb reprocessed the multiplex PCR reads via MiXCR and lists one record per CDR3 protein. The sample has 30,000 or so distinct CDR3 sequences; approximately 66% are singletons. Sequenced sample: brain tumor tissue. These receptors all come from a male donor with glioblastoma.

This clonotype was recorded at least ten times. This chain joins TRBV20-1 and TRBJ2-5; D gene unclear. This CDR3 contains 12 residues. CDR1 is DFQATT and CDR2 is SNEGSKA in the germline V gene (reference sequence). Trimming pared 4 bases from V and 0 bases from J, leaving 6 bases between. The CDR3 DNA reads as TGCAGTGCTACCGAGTACCAAGAGACCCAGTACTTC. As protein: CSATEYQETQYF.

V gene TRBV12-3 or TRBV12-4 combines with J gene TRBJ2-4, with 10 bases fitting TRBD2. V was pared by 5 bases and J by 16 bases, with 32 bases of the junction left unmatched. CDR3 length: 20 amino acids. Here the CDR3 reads CASSTRLAGYLTLAKNISYF. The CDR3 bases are TGTGCCAGCAGTACCAGACTAGCGGGCTACCTTACCCTAGCCAAAAACATAAGTTACTTC.

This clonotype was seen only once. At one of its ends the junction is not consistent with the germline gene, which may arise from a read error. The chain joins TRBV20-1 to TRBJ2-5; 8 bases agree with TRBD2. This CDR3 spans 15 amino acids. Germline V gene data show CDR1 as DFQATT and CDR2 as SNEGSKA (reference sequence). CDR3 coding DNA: TGCGGTGCTAGAGATGGGCGGGAGGTTCAAGATACCCAGTACTTC. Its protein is CGARDGREVQDTQYF.

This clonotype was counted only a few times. For the CDR3, the DNA is TGTACCACCAGTGAGTCGGGACGGGAGCAGTACTTC. It specifies CTTSESGREQYF. V is TRBV10-3 and J is TRBJ2-7; tentatively, D is TRBD1 or TRBD2 (5 bases each). CDR1 is ENHRY, CDR2 SYGVKD, per germline. The CDR3 spans 12 residues.

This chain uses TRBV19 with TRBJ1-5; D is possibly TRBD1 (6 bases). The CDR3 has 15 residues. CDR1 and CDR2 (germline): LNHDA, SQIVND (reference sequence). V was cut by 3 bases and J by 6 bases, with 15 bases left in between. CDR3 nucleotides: TGTGCCAGTAGTATCGGGGCACAGGGCCGTCAGCCCCAGCATTTT. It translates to CASSIGAQGRQPQHF. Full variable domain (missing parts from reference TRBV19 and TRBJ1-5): DGGITQSPKYLFRKEGQNVTLSCEQNLNHDAMYWYRQDPGQGLRLIYYSQIVNDFQKGDIAEGYSVSREKKESFPLTVTSAQKNPTAFYLCASSIGAQGRQPQHFGDGTRLSIL.

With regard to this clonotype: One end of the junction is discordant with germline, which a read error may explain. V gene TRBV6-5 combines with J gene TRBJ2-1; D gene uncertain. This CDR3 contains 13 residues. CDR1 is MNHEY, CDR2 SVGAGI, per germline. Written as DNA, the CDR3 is TGTGTCAGCAGTTACTCGACCTCGAGTGAGCAGTTCTTC. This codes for CVSSYSTSSEQFF.

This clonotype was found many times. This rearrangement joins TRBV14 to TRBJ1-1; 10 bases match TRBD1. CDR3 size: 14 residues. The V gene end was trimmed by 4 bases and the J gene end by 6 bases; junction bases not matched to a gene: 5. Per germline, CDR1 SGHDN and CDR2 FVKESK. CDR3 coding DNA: TGTGCCAGCAGCCCCACCGGGACAGGGGCTGAAGCTTTCTTT. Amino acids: CASSPTGTGAEAFF. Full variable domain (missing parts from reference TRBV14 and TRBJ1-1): EAGVTQFPSHSVIEKGQTVTLRCDPISGHDNLYWYRRVMGKEIKFLLHFVKESKQDESGMPNNRFLAERTGGTYSTLKVQPAELEDSGVYFCASSPTGTGAEAFFGQGTRLTVV.

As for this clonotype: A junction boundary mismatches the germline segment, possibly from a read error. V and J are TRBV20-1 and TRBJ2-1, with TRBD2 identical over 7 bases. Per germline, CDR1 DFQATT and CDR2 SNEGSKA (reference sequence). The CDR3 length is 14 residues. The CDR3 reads CSASRGSPYSEQFF. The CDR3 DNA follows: TGCAGTGCTAGTCGCGGGAGCCCCTACAGTGAGCAGTTCTTC.

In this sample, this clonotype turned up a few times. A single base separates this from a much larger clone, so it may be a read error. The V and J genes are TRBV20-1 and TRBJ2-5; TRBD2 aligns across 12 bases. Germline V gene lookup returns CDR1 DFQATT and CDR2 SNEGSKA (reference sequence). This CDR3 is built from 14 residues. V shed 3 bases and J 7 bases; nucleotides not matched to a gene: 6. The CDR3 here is CSASRLAGAGTQYF. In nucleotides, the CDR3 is TGCAGTGCTAGTAGACTAGCGGGAGCAGGGACCCAGTACTTC.

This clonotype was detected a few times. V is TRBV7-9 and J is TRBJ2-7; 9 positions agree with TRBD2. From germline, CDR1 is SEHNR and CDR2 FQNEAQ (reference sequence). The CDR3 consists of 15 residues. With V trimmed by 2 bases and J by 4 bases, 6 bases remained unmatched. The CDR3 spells CASSLLAGVGYEQYF. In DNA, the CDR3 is TGTGCCAGCAGCTTATTAGCGGGAGTTGGATACGAGCAGTACTTC.

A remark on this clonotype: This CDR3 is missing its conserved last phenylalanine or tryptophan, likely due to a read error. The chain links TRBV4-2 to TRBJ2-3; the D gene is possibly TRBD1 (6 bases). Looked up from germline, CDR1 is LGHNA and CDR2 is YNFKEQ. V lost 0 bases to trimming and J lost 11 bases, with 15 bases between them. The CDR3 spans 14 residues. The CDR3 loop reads CASSQDPGVTRQYL. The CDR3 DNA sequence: TGTGCCAGCAGCCAAGATCCAGGGGTAACTCGGCAGTATCTT.

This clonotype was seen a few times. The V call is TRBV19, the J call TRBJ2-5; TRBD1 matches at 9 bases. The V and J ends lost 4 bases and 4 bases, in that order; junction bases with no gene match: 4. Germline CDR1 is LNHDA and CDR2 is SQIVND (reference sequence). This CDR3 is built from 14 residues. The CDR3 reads CASSSGQGRETQYF. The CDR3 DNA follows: TGTGCCAGTAGTAGTGGACAGGGGCGAGAGACCCAGTACTTC.

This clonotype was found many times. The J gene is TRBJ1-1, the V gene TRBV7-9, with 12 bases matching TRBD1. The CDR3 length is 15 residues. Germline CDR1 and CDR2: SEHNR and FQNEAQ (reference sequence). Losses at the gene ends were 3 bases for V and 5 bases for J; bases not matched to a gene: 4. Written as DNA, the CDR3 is TGTGCCAGCAGCTTGGGACAGGGGGCAAGAACTGAAGCTTTCTTT. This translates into CASSLGQGARTEAFF.

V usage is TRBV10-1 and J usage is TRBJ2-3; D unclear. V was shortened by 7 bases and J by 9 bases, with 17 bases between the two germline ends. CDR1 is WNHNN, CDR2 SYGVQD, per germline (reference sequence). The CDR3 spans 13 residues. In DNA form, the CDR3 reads TGCGCCAGCAATAAAACTATTCGGAACACGCAGTATTTT. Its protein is CASNKTIRNTQYF.

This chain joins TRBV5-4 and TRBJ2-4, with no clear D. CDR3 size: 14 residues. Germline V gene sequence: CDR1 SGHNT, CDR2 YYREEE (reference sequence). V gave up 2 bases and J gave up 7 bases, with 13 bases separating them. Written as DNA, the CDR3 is TGTGCCAGCAGCTTCTGGGCGGACGACAACATTCAGTACTTC. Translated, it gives CASSFWADDNIQYF.

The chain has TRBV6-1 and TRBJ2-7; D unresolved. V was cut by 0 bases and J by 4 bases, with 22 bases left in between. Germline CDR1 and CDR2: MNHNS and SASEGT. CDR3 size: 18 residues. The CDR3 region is CASSEAFPPRLWVYEQYF. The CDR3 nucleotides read TGTGCCAGCAGTGAAGCCTTTCCCCCCCGATTGTGGGTGTACGAGCAGTACTTC.

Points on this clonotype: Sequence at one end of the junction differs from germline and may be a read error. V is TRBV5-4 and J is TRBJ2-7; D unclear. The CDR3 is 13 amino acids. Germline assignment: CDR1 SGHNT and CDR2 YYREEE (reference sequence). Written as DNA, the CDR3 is TGTGCCAGCAGCCCCGGGCAGTCCTACGAGCGGTACTTC. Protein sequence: CASSPGQSYERYF.

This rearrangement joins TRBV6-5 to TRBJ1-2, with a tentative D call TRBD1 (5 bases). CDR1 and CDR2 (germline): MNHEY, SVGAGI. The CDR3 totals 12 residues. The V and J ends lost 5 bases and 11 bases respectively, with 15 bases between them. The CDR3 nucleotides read TGTGCCAGCAGTCCCGGACCCGGGGGATACACCTTC. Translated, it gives CASSPGPGGYTF.

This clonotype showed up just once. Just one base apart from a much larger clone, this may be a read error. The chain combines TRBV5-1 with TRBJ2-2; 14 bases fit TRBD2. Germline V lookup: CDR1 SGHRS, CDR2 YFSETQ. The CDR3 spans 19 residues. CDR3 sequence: CASSPRTSGRSKGSGQLFF. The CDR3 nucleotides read TGCGCCAGCAGCCCTAGGACTAGCGGGAGGTCAAAGGGCTCCGGGCAGCTGTTTTTT.

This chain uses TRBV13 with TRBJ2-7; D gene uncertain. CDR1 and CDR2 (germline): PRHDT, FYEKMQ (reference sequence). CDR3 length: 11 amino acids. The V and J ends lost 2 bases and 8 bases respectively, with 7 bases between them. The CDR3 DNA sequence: TGTGCCAGCAGCTTATCCGACCAGCAGTACTTC. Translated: CASSLSDQQYF.

CDR3 DNA sequence: TGCAGTGCTATGGAGGACCGGGCAACTGAAAAACTGTTTTTT. This gives the protein CSAMEDRATEKLFF. This chain uses TRBV20-1 with TRBJ1-4; D uncertain. The CDR3 loop spans 14 amino acids. From germline, CDR1 is DFQATT and CDR2 SNEGSKA (reference sequence). Trimming removed 4 bases from V and 7 bases from J, with 16 bases in between.

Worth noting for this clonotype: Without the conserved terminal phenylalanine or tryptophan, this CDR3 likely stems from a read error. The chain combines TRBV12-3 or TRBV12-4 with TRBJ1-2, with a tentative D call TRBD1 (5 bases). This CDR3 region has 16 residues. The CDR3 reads CASSPPGRTRGYSYTL. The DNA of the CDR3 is TGTGCCAGCAGTCCCCCCGGGCGTACGAGGGGCTATAGCTACACCCTC.

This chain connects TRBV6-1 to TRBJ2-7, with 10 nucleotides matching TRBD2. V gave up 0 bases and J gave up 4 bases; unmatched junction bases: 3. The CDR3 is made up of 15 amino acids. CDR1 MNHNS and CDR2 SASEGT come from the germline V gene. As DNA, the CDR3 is TGTGCCAGCAGTGAAGCGGCTAGCGGGAGTTACGAGCAGTACTTC. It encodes CASSEAASGSYEQYF.

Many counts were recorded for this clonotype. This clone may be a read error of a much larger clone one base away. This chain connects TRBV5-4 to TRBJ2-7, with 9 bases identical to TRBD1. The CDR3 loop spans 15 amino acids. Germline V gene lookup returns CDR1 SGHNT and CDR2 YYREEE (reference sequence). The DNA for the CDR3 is TGTGCCAGCAGCTGGGGACAGGGTGTCCCCTACGAGCGGTACTTC. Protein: CASSWGQGVPYERYF.

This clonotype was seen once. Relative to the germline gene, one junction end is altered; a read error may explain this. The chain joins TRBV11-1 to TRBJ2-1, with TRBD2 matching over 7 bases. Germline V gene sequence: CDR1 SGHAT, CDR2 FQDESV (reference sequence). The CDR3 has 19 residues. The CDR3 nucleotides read TGTGCCAACAGCCAGACTTGCGGGAGACCCCGCCCCGCCTACAATGAGCAGTTCTTC. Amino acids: CANSQTCGRPRPAYNEQFF.

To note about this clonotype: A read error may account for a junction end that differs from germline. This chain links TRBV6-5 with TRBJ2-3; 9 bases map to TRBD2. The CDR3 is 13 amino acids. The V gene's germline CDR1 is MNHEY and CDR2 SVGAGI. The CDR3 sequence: CGSSGRLADTQYF. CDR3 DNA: TGTGGCAGCAGCGGGAGGTTGGCAGATACGCAATATTTT.

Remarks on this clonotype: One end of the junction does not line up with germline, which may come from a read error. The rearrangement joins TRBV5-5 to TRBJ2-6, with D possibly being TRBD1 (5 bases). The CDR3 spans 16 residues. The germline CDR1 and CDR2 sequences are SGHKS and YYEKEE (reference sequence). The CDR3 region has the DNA TGTGCCAGCAGCTTCCCAAGGGGCGAAGGGGCCAACGTGCTGACTTTC. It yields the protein CASSFPRGEGANVLTF. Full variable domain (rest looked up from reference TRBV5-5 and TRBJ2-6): DAGVTQSPTHLIKTRGQQVTLRCSPISGHKSVSWYQQVLGQGPQFIFQYYEKEERGRGNFPDRFSARQFPNYSSELNVNALLLGDSALYLCASSFPRGEGANVLTFGAGSRLTVL.

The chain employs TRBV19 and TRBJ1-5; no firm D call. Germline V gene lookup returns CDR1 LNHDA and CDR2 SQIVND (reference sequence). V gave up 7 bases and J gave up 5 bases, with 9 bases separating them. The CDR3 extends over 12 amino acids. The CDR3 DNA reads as TGTGCCAGTACCAAGGACTATCAGCCCCAGCATTTT. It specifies CASTKDYQPQHF.

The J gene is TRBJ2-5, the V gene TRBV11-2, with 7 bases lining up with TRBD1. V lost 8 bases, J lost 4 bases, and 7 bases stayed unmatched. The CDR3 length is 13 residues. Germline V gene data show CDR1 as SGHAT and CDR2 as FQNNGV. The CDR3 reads CASGDRVLETQYF. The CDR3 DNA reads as TGTGCCAGCGGGGACAGAGTCTTAGAGACCCAGTACTTC.

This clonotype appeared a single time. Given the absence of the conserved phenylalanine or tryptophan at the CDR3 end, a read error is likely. The CDR3 DNA reads as TGTGCCAGCAGTCCCCTGACACAGCTACCCTCTGGGGCCAACGTACTGACTCTC. Protein: CASSPLTQLPSGANVLTL. This chain uses TRBV12-3 or TRBV12-4 with TRBJ2-6; maybe TRBD1 (5 bases). The CDR3 has 18 amino acids.